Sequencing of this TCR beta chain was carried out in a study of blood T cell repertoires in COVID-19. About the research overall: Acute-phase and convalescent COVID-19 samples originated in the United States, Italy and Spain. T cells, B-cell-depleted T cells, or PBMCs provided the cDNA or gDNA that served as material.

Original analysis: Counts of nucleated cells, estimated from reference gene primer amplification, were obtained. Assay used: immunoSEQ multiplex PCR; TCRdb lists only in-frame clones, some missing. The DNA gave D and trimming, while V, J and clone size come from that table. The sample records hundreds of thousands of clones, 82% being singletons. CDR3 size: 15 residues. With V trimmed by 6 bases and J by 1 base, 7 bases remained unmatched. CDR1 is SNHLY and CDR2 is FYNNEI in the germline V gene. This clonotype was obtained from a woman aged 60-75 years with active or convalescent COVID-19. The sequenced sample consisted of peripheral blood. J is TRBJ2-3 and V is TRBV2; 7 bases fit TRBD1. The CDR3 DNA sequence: TGTGCCAGCAGCCAGAACGGACAGGGCACAGATACGCAGTATTTT. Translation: CASSQNGQGTDTQYF.